This T cell receptor beta chain was sequenced during a study of blood T cells in healthy people across ages. In its sample, this clonotype was seen a few times. Using a J-beta primer mix together with a sample-barcoded 5' primer, a second PCR was run for roughly 7 to 12 cycles. Tags on each cDNA molecule came from a template-switch adaptor with 12 random nucleotides. A single record per CDR3 protein comes from TCRdb applying MiXCR to the 5' RACE reads. The table includes hundreds of thousands of distinct CDR3 sequences, about 54% detected once. The V end lost 5 bases, the J end lost 1 base, and 8 bases lay between the germline ends. Germline V gives CDR1 MNHEY, CDR2 SVGAGI. This CDR3 comprises 13 residues.

The clonotype originates from a man in his sixties in good health. This sequence joins TRBV6-5 and TRBJ2-5; D gene unclear. Material: blood. CDR3 bases: TGTGCCAGCAGTCAACAGTCCCAAGAGACCCAGTACTTC. This codes for CASSQQSQETQYF.